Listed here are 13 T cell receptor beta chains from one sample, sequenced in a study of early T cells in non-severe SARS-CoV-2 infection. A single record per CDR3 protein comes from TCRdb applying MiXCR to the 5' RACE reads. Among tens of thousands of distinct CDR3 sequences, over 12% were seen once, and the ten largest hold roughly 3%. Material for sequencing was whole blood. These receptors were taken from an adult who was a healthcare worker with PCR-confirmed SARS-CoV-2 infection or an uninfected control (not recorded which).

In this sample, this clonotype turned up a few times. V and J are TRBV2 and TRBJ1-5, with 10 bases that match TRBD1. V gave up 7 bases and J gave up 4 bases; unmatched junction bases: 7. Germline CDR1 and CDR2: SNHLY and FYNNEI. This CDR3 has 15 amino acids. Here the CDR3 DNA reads TGTGCCAGCACTAGGACAGGGGGGATTAATCAGCCCCAGCATTTT. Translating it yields CASTRTGGINQPQHF. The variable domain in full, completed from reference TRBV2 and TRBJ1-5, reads EPEVTQTPSHQVTQMGQEVILRCVPISNHLYFYWYRQILGQKVEFLVSFYNNEISEKSEIFDDQFSVERPDGSNFTLKIRSTKLEDSAMYFCASTRTGGINQPQHFGDGTRLSIL.

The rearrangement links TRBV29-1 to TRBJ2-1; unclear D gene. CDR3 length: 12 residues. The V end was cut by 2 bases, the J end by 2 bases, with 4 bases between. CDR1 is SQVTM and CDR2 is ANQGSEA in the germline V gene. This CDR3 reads CSVESPYNEQFF. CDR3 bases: TGCAGCGTTGAATCCCCCTACAATGAGCAGTTCTTC.

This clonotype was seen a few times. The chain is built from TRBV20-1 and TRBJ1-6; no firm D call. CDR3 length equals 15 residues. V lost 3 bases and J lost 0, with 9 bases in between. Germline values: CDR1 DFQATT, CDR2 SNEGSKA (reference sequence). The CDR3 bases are TGCAGTGCTAGCGAGGTCAGCTCCTATAATTCACCCCTCCACTTT. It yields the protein CSASEVSSYNSPLHF.

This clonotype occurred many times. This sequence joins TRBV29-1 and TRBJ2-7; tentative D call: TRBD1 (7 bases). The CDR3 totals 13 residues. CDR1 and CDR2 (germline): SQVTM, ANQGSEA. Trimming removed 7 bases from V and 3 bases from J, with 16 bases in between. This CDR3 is CSAQGGPSYEQYF. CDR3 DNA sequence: TGCAGCGCCCAGGGGGGCCCTAGCTACGAGCAGTACTTC.

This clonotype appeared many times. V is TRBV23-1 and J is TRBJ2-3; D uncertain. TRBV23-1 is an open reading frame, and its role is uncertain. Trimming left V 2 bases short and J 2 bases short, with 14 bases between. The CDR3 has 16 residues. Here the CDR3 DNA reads TGCGCCAGCAGTCAACGACGAACCCGACCCACAGATACGCAGTATTTT. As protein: CASSQRRTRPTDTQYF.

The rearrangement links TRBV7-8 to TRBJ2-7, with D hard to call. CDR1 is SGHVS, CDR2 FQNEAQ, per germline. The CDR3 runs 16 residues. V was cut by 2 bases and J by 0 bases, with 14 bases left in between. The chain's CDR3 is CASSLWTTDGSYEQYF. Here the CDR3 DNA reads TGTGCCAGCAGCTTATGGACCACGGACGGCTCCTACGAGCAGTACTTC.

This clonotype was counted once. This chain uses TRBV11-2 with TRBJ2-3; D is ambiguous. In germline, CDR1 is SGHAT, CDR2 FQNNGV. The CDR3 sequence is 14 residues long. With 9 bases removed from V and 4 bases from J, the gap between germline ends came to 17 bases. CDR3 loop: CARSQPQSSDTQYF. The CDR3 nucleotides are TGTGCCAGAAGCCAACCACAATCGTCAGATACGCAGTATTTT.

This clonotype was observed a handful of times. Here the CDR3 DNA reads TGCAGTGCTAGAGACTCGGGGGCTAGAACTGAAGCTTTCTTT. This codes for CSARDSGARTEAFF. The V call is TRBV20-1, the J call TRBJ1-1; perhaps TRBD1 as D (6 bases). V was trimmed by 0 bases and J by 5 bases, leaving 13 bases between them. The CDR3 is 14 amino acids. Germline-derived CDR1 and CDR2 are DFQATT and SNEGSKA (reference sequence).

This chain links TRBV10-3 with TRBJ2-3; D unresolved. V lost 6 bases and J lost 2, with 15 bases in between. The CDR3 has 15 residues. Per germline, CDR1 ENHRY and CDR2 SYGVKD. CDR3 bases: TGTGCCATCAGCCCGCAGGAGTGGGTCACAGATACGCAGTATTTT. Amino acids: CAISPQEWVTDTQYF.

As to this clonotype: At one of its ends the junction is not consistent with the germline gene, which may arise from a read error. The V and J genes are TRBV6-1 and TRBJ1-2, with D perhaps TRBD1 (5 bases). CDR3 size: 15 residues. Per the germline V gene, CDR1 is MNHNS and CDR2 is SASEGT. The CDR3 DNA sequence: TGTGCCAGCAGTGAAGGTGTGGGGCCCCCGTATGACTACACCTTC. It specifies CASSEGVGPPYDYTF.

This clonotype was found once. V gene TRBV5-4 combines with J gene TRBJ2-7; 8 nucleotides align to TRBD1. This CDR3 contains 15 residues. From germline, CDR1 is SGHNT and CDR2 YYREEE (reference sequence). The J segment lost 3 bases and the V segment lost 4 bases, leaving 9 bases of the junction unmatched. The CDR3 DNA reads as TGTGCCAGCAGCACGAAGACAGGGGATTTCTACGAGCAGTACTTC. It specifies CASSTKTGDFYEQYF.

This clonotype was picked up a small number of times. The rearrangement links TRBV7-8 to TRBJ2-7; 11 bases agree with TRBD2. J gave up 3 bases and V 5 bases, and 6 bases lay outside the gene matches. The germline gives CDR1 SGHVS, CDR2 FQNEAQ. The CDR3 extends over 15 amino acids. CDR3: CASSPTSGVDYEQYF. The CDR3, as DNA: TGTGCCAGCAGCCCGACTAGCGGGGTGGACTACGAGCAGTACTTC. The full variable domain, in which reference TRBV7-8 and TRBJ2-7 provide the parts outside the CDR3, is GAGVSQSPRYKVAKRGQDVALRCDPISGHVSLFWYQQALGQGPEFLTYFQNEAQLDKSGLPSDRFFAERPEGSVSTLKIQRTQQEDSAVYLCASSPTSGVDYEQYFGPGTRLTVT.

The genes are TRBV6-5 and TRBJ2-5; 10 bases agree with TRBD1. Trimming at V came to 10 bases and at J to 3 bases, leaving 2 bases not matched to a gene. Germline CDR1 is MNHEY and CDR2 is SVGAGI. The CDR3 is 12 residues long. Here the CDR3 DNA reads TGTGCCACCGGGACAGGGGAAGAGACCCAGTACTTC. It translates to CATGTGEETQYF.